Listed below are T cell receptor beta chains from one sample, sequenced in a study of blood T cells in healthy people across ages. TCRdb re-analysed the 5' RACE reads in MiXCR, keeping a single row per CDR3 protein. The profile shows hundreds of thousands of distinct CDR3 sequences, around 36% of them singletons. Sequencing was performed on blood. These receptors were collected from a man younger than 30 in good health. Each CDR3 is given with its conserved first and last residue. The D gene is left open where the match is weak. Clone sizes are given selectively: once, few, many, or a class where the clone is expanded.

TGTGCCGGCAGCTATTCGACACCGGCCCACTACTACGAGCAGTACTTC CAGSYSTPAHYYEQYF - - TRBJ2-7 TRBV11-2
TGTGCCAGTAGCTTGTTAGTGAACTATGGCTACACCTTC CASSLLVNYGYTF - - TRBJ1-2 TRBV7-2
TGCGCCAGCAGCCAACAGACCGATAACTATGGCTACACCTTC CASSQQTDNYGYTF - - TRBJ1-2 TRBV4-1
TGTGCCAGCAGTTACTCGACGGGTTTGATGATTGGGACACACCATGAAAAACTGTTTTTT CASSYSTGLMIGTHHEKLFF - - TRBJ1-4 TRBV6-7
TGTGCCAGCAGCACGGGACCGACGACGAACACCGGGGAGCTGTTTTTT CASSTGPTTNTGELFF few - TRBJ2-2 TRBV7-2
TGCAGTGCTAGTCTGGGTAGTGCGGCCGACAGGAATTCACCCCTCCACTTT CSASLGSAADRNSPLHF - - TRBJ1-6 TRBV20-1
TGTGCCAGCAGCCAAGAAGTGAGCTGGAGCTATGGCTACACCTTC CASSQEVSWSYGYTF - - TRBJ1-2 TRBV4-2
TGTGCCAGCAGCAAAGGGGACAAAGGCTCCTACAATGAGCAGTTCTTC CASSKGDKGSYNEQFF few - TRBJ2-1 TRBV21-1
TGTGCCAGCAGTTTTGGCTACAATGAGCAGTTCTTC CASSFGYNEQFF many - TRBJ2-1 TRBV7-2
TGTGCCAGCAGTCCCGCTGATGGGAGGCCAGAGACCCAGTACTTC CASSPADGRPETQYF few - TRBJ2-5 TRBV12-3/TRBV12-4
TGTGCCAACAACGTAGGGGGTCCGGGGGATGAGCAGTTCTTC CANNVGGPGDEQFF - - TRBJ2-1 TRBV7-9
TGTGCCAGCAGCTCCGCCGGGACAGGGCGAGAGACCCAGTACTTC CASSSAGTGRETQYF - TRBD1 TRBJ2-5 TRBV5-4
TGTGCCAGCAGCTCCCAAGTAACACTGGAAGCTTTCTTT CASSSQVTLEAFF few - TRBJ1-1 TRBV7-2
TGTGCCAGCAGTGCATCCGGGACAGGGCGAAATCAGCCCCAGCATTTT CASSASGTGRNQPQHF - TRBD1 TRBJ1-5 TRBV2
TGCAGTGCTAGAGGGTCCACTAACTATGGCTACACCTTC CSARGSTNYGYTF many - TRBJ1-2 TRBV20-1
TGCGCCAGCAGCCAAGAGGCCAGTTTGGACGAGCAGTACTTC CASSQEASLDEQYF few - TRBJ2-7 TRBV4-1
TGTGCCAGCGACCTAGGCCCGACAGGGTGTTTGGGGAACACTGAAGCTTTCTTT CASDLGPTGCLGNTEAFF - TRBD1 TRBJ1-1 TRBV7-2
TGTGCCAGCAGCCAAGAACTAGCGGGGGCCCCCTCAGTTGCAGATACGCAGTATTTT CASSQELAGAPSVADTQYF - TRBD2 TRBJ2-3 TRBV4-2
TGTGCCAGCACCTCCAGTCTCAGGGTCGGCTACACCTTC CASTSSLRVGYTF - - TRBJ1-2 TRBV27
TGTGCCAGCAGTTACCCCCCATTGACAGAGGACTACGAGCAGTACTTC CASSYPPLTEDYEQYF many - TRBJ2-7 TRBV6-5
TGCGCCAGCAGCCCCGGACTAGCTGAAGATACGCAGTATTTT CASSPGLAEDTQYF - TRBD2 TRBJ2-3 TRBV5-1
TGTGCCAGCAGTTTTAGTGCAGGTCGGGAAGATACGCAGTATTTT CASSFSAGREDTQYF - - TRBJ2-3 TRBV12-3/TRBV12-4
TGTGCCAGCAGCTCTGGTAGCCGGGGACTTAACACCGGGGAGCTGTTTTTT CASSSGSRGLNTGELFF - - TRBJ2-2 TRBV28
TGCGCCAGCAGCCAGCACACAGATTCTGGGGCCAACGTCCTGACTTTC CASSQHTDSGANVLTF - - TRBJ2-6 TRBV4-3
TGCAGTGGTCTTAGGGAGGATACGCAGTATTTT CSGLREDTQYF few - TRBJ2-3 TRBV20-1
TGTGCCAGCAGTGCCCTACAGGGTTTCGGCACAGATACGCAGTATTTT CASSALQGFGTDTQYF - - TRBJ2-3 TRBV12-3/TRBV12-4
TGCGCCAGCAGCGTGGTCGAGGGAACTGAAGCTTTCTTT CASSVVEGTEAFF many - TRBJ1-1 TRBV5-1
TGTGCCAGCAGTTACCTCTATGGCCACACCTTC CASSYLYGHTF few - TRBJ1-2 TRBV12-3/TRBV12-4
TGTGCCATCAGTGCTTCACAGGCCTCAAATGAAAAACTGTTTTTT CAISASQASNEKLFF - - TRBJ1-4 TRBV10-3
TGTGCCAGCAGTCGACCGGGACGGGAGAACACCGGGGAGCTGTTTTTT CASSRPGRENTGELFF - - TRBJ2-2 TRBV7-9
TGCAGTGCTAGGAATTTAGGCCAGGAGAATTCACCCCTCCACTTT CSARNLGQENSPLHF - - TRBJ1-6 TRBV20-1
TGTGCCAGCACCCCCGACAGGGTCGGGGAAGCTTTCTTT CASTPDRVGEAFF - TRBD1 TRBJ1-1 TRBV7-2
TGCGCCAGCAGCCCCGGACAACAGGCAGACTACAATGAGCAGTTCTTC CASSPGQQADYNEQFF few - TRBJ2-1 TRBV4-1
TGTGCCAGCAGTTACTCGAGGGTCGACAGGGGGGCCGGGGAGCTGTTTTTT CASSYSRVDRGAGELFF - TRBD1 TRBJ2-2 TRBV6-2/TRBV6-3
TGTGCCAGCAGCTTAGGAGTCGGGGTCCATCAAGAGACCCAGTACTTC CASSLGVGVHQETQYF - - TRBJ2-5 TRBV7-9
TGTGCCAGCAGTCATACAGGGGCTGATGAAAAACTGTTTTTT CASSHTGADEKLFF few TRBD1 TRBJ1-4 TRBV12-3/TRBV12-4
TGTGCCAGCAGCTTGAATATGGTGAACACTGAAGCTTTCTTT CASSLNMVNTEAFF - - TRBJ1-1 TRBV7-9
TGCGCCAGCAGCCAAGTACTTGGGCAGGGACTCTCCTACGAGCAGTACTTC CASSQVLGQGLSYEQYF - - TRBJ2-7 TRBV4-1
TGTGCCATCAGCCCACTAGCGGCTGAAGAGACCCAGTACTTC CAISPLAAEETQYF - TRBD2 TRBJ2-5 TRBV10-3
TGTGCCAGCAGTTTATACGGCCGGGCCCTAGCGGGCACAGATACGCAGTATTTT CASSLYGRALAGTDTQYF many TRBD2 TRBJ2-3 TRBV12-3/TRBV12-4
TGTGCCAGCAGCCAAGTGGGGAAGGGGGGGTCCTACGAGCAGTACTTC CASSQVGKGGSYEQYF - - TRBJ2-7 TRBV14
TGTGCCAGCAGTTATTTGATTAGGGGGGAAGAGACCCAGTACTTC CASSYLIRGEETQYF once - TRBJ2-5 TRBV6-5
TGTGCCAGCAGTTTGGGTGCGGGGCGCTATCAAGAGACCCAGTACTTC CASSLGAGRYQETQYF few - TRBJ2-5 TRBV28
TGCGCCAGCAGCTTGGACCACGAGCAGTACTTC CASSLDHEQYF many - TRBJ2-7 TRBV5-1
TGTGCCAGCAGTTGGGGCCCGCGAAATCAGCCCCAGCATTTT CASSWGPRNQPQHF - - TRBJ1-5 TRBV6-6
TGTGCCAGCAGTCCCCGGCCCTACACTGAAGCTTTCTTT CASSPRPYTEAFF - - TRBJ1-1 TRBV27
TGTGCCAGCACTTCCACAGGGGCGGGAAATTCACCCCTCCACTTT CASTSTGAGNSPLHF - TRBD1 TRBJ1-6 TRBV12-3/TRBV12-4
TGTGCCAGCAGTACCTGGGGGGTACTTTACAATGAGCAGTACTTC CASSTWGVLYNEQYF few - TRBJ2-7 TRBV12-3/TRBV12-4
TGCAGCGTCGGGGGGGCGCAAGAGACCCAGTACTTC CSVGGAQETQYF - TRBD2 TRBJ2-5 TRBV29-1
TGTGCCAGCAGCGTCTCGGACGGGGAGCCCCAGCATTTT CASSVSDGEPQHF - - TRBJ1-5 TRBV7-2